Below, 7 T cell receptor beta chains from the same sample are listed, as sequenced in a study of T cells in localized non-small cell lung cancer. Sequencing used immunoSEQ multiplex PCR; TCRdb keeps in-frame clones, though not all of them. The repertoire holds some 130,000 clones, with roughly nine tenths as singletons. This specimen was peripheral blood, taken before any cancer treatment. These receptors were obtained from a female donor of 60 years or more with stage I lung adenocarcinoma.

The V gene is TRBV5-1, the J gene TRBJ2-1; 8 bases match TRBD1. This CDR3 is 15 amino acids long. V shed 2 bases and J 3 bases; nucleotides not matched to a gene: 4. CDR1 and CDR2 (germline): SGHRS, YFSETQ. CDR3 in amino acids: CASSFTGGSYNEQFF. CDR3 coding DNA: TGCGCCAGCAGCTTTACAGGGGGGAGCTACAATGAGCAGTTCTTC.

The chain links TRBV7-3 to TRBJ2-6; weak D call: TRBD2 (6 bases). V lost 5 bases, J lost 0 bases, and 17 bases lay in between. This CDR3 region has 18 residues. The V gene's germline CDR1 is SGHTA and CDR2 FQGTGA. CDR3 coding DNA: TGTGCCAGCAGCCAAAGGGACTCCCGGTACTCTGGGGCCAACGTCCTGACTTTC. Protein sequence: CASSQRDSRYSGANVLTF.

The chain uses TRBV7-3 and TRBJ2-7, with TRBD2 matching 11 bases. The CDR3 contains 15 residues. Germline CDR1 is SGHTA and CDR2 is FQGTGA. V shed 2 bases and J 6 bases; nucleotides not matched to a gene: 6. The CDR3 is CASSLQLAGVSEQYF. The CDR3 region has the DNA TGTGCCAGCAGCTTACAACTAGCGGGAGTCTCCGAGCAGTACTTC.

The chain has TRBV5-1 and TRBJ2-3; no firm D call. The CDR3 runs 12 residues. The ends were cut back, 4 bases at V and 7 bases at J, with 10 bases in the middle. The germline V gene has CDR1 SGHRS and CDR2 YFSETQ. In nucleotides, the CDR3 is TGCGCCAGCAGCAGGGTCGAGAATACGCAGTATTTT. Protein product: CASSRVENTQYF.

The chain is built from TRBV5-4 and TRBJ2-2; 8 bases agree with TRBD2. CDR1 is SGHNT and CDR2 is YYREEE in the germline V gene (reference sequence). With 0 bases clipped from V and 4 bases from J, the junction kept 5 bases outside the gene matches. The CDR3 loop spans 16 amino acids. CDR3 sequence (DNA): TGTGCCAGCAGCTTGGGAAGCGGGAGTTTCACCGGGGAGCTGTTTTTT. It is translated as CASSLGSGSFTGELFF.

The chain links TRBV6-5 to TRBJ2-1, with TRBD2 matching over 11 bases. CDR3 length equals 15 residues. V trimming: 4 bases; J trimming: 9 bases; junction bases outside the gene matches: 8. Germline lookup yields CDR1 MNHEY and CDR2 SVGAGI. The CDR3 loop is CASSSGTSGLGEQFF. DNA for the CDR3: TGTGCCAGCAGTTCCGGGACTAGCGGCCTCGGTGAGCAGTTCTTC.

This chain connects TRBV7-3 to TRBJ2-7; the match to TRBD1 covers 9 bases. V was pared by 5 bases and J by 5 bases, with 4 bases of the junction left unmatched. There are 13 residues in the CDR3. The germline V gene encodes CDR1 SGHTA and CDR2 FQGTGA. This CDR3 is CASSRGQGDEQYF. In DNA, the CDR3 is TGTGCCAGCAGCCGGGGACAGGGCGACGAGCAGTACTTC. The whole variable domain, filled in from reference TRBV7-3 and TRBJ2-7, reads GAGVSQTPSNKVTEKGKYVELRCDPISGHTALYWYRQSLGQGPEFLIYFQGTGAADDSGLPNDRFFAVRPEGSVSTLKIQRTERGDSAVYLCASSRGQGDEQYFGPGTRLTVT.